Listed below are T cell receptor beta chains from one sample, sequenced in a study of blood T cell repertoires in COVID-19. Sequencing was performed with immunoSEQ multiplex PCR; in TCRdb, only in-frame clones are kept and a portion is missing. Among 300,000 to 400,000 clones, roughly 90% were seen once, and the ten largest hold 9.5% to 10%. Sample: peripheral blood. The receptors shown here come from a young man with COVID-19, enrolled during active disease. The CDR3 runs from the conserved cysteine through the conserved F or W. Fields, in order: V gene, J gene, D gene, clone size, CDR3 protein, CDR3 DNA. D genes are given only for firm matches. Size is omitted from some rows. Given values are once, few, many or a class for expanded clones.

>TRBV6-5|TRBJ1-2|NA|NA
CASSYSYRKDYGYTF
TGTGCCAGCAGTTACTCGTACAGGAAGGACTATGGCTACACCTTC
>TRBV28|TRBJ2-1|TRBD2|NA
CASSFRPQAGAGNEQFF
TGTGCCAGCAGTTTTCGGCCCCAGGCGGGAGCGGGAAATGAGCAGTTCTTC
>TRBV6-4|TRBJ2-7|TRBD1|NA
CASSGIWDRSSYEQYF
TGTGCCAGCAGTGGCATATGGGACAGGAGCTCCTACGAGCAGTACTTC
>TRBV6-2/TRBV6-3|TRBJ2-5|NA|NA
CASSDLASGRGRETQYF
TGTGCCAGCAGTGACCTAGCCTCCGGGAGGGGGCGAGAGACCCAGTACTTC
>TRBV15|TRBJ2-7|NA|NA
CATSRPSEGTYEQYF
TGTGCCACCAGCCGACCCTCCGAGGGAACCTACGAGCAGTACTTC
>TRBV5-1|TRBJ1-4|NA|NA
CASSFRGAVGVGNEKLFF
TGCGCCAGCAGTTTCAGGGGAGCCGTGGGGGTTGGTAATGAAAAACTGTTTTTT
>TRBV7-2|TRBJ1-4|NA|NA
CASSLVWGANEKLFF
TGTGCCAGCAGCTTAGTATGGGGGGCTAATGAAAAACTGTTTTTT
>TRBV28|TRBJ2-5|TRBD1|NA
CASSSHPGTELEETQYF
TGTGCCAGCAGTTCCCACCCCGGGACAGAATTAGAAGAGACCCAGTACTTC
>TRBV7-2|TRBJ1-2|NA|NA
CASSFTYQQGIFYGYTF
TGTGCCAGCAGCTTTACCTATCAACAGGGCATATTCTATGGCTACACCTTC
>TRBV10-3|TRBJ1-2|TRBD1|few
CAISGDGGTGRTNYGYTF
TGTGCCATCAGTGGAGATGGTGGGACAGGTCGGACTAACTATGGCTACACCTTC
>TRBV4-1|TRBJ2-7|NA|NA
CASSLDSYSYEQYF
TGCGCCAGCAGCCTCGACAGCTACTCCTACGAGCAGTACTTC
>TRBV19|TRBJ2-3|NA|NA
CASSIQESTDTQYF
TGTGCCAGTAGTATCCAGGAAAGCACAGATACGCAGTATTTT
>TRBV4-3|TRBJ2-1|NA|few
CASSQEGVSGYNEQFF
TGCGCCAGCAGCCAAGAAGGGGTCTCAGGTTACAATGAGCAGTTCTTC
>TRBV28|TRBJ2-3|TRBD2|NA
CASSPSGLAGGPNSIHTDTQYF
TGTGCCAGCAGTCCATCGGGACTAGCGGGAGGGCCGAACTCAATACACACAGATACGCAGTATTTT
>TRBV5-1|TRBJ2-1|TRBD2|NA
CASSLFASGDEQFF
TGCGCCAGCAGCTTGTTTGCTAGCGGGGATGAGCAGTTCTTC
>TRBV27|TRBJ2-7|NA|NA
CASRHPGGGEYF
TGTGCCAGCAGACACCCCGGAGGGGGCGAGTACTTC
>TRBV5-1|TRBJ2-5|NA|NA
CASSSGESVETQYF
TGCGCCAGCAGCTCCGGGGAATCTGTAGAGACCCAGTACTTC
>TRBV6-5|TRBJ1-1|TRBD1|NA
CASSPSTRDSGEAFF
TGTGCCAGCAGTCCTTCCACCCGGGACAGCGGAGAAGCTTTCTTT
>TRBV5-1|TRBJ2-3|NA|NA
CASSLDSSRRDTQYF
TGCGCCAGCAGCTTGGACAGCTCACGGAGGGATACGCAGTATTTT
>TRBV7-2|TRBJ1-2|NA|NA
CASSSDRYYGYTF
TGTGCCAGCAGCAGCGACAGGTACTATGGCTACACCTTC
>TRBV6-6|TRBJ1-5|NA|NA
CASSYNYRERQPQHF
TGTGCCAGCAGTTACAATTACAGGGAGCGTCAGCCCCAGCATTTT
>TRBV7-9|TRBJ2-7|NA|once
CASSLEQGFSYEQYF
TGTGCCAGCAGCTTAGAACAGGGATTTTCCTACGAGCAGTACTTC
>TRBV7-2|TRBJ2-5|TRBD2|NA
CASSPLAGEGETQYF
TGTGCCAGCAGCCCCCTGGCGGGAGAAGGAGAGACCCAGTACTTC
>TRBV18|TRBJ2-5|NA|NA
CASSPEGEETQYF
TGTGCCAGCTCACCCGAGGGGGAAGAGACCCAGTACTTC
>TRBV4-2|TRBJ2-1|TRBD2|NA
CASRATSGHNNEQFF
TGTGCCAGCAGGGCAACTAGCGGGCACAACAATGAGCAGTTCTTC
>TRBV18|TRBJ1-1|TRBD1|NA
CASSPSTGYTEAFF
TGTGCCAGCTCACCATCGACAGGGTACACTGAAGCTTTCTTT
>TRBV27|TRBJ2-7|NA|few
CASSYGAISYEQYF
TGTGCCAGCAGTTATGGGGCTATTTCCTACGAGCAGTACTTC
>TRBV9|TRBJ2-2|NA|NA
CASSYTPGLPSPGELFF
TGTGCCAGCAGCTACACGCCGGGACTCCCGTCCCCTGGGGAGCTGTTTTTT
>TRBV6-2/TRBV6-3|TRBJ2-7|TRBD1|NA
CASSYWPGQGLYEQYF
TGTGCCAGCAGTTATTGGCCGGGACAGGGTCTCTACGAGCAGTACTTC
>TRBV5-1|TRBJ2-2|NA|NA
CASSRWGENTGELFF
TGCGCCAGCAGCCGGTGGGGGGAGAACACCGGGGAGCTGTTTTTT
>TRBV7-3|TRBJ1-2|TRBD1|NA
CASSSPGTGGADGYTF
TGTGCCAGCAGCTCACCTGGGACAGGGGGCGCGGATGGCTACACCTTC
>TRBV29-1|TRBJ2-1|TRBD1|NA
CSASRDRDYNEQFF
TGCAGCGCTTCCCGGGACAGGGATTACAATGAGCAGTTCTTC
>TRBV13|TRBJ2-3|TRBD1|NA
CASSIKTGGVTDTQYF
TGTGCCAGCAGCATCAAGACAGGGGGAGTTACAGATACGCAGTATTTT
>TRBV6-1|TRBJ2-5|TRBD1|NA
CASSEDREETQYF
TGTGCCAGCAGTGAGGACAGGGAAGAGACCCAGTACTTC
>TRBV19|TRBJ2-3|NA|NA
CASSMDSYTDTQYF
TGTGCCAGTAGTATGGACTCGTACACAGATACGCAGTATTTT
>TRBV24-1|TRBJ2-1|TRBD2|NA
CATSDRLAYHNEQFF
TGTGCCACCAGTGATCGACTAGCGTATCACAATGAGCAGTTCTTC
>TRBV5-4|TRBJ1-1|NA|NA
CASSLLGDTEAFF
TGTGCCAGCAGCTTATTAGGGGATACTGAAGCTTTCTTT
>TRBV6-4|TRBJ2-3|NA|NA
CASSDGQGGGTDTQYF
TGTGCCAGCAGTGACGGCCAGGGTGGTGGGACAGATACGCAGTATTTT
>TRBV28|TRBJ2-7|NA|NA
CASSSPRGQYF
TGTGCCAGCAGCTCCCCCAGAGGGCAGTACTTC
>TRBV24-1|TRBJ2-1|TRBD2|NA
CATSDRLAGIYNEQFF
TGTGCCACCAGTGATCGACTAGCGGGGATCTACAATGAGCAGTTCTTC
>TRBV18|TRBJ1-5|NA|few
CASSPQAVSNQPQHF
TGTGCCAGCTCACCACAGGCGGTTAGCAATCAGCCCCAGCATTTT
>TRBV5-1|TRBJ2-3|NA|NA
CASSPGEVGDTQYF
TGCGCCAGCAGCCCGGGGGAGGTGGGAGATACGCAGTATTTT
>TRBV29-1|TRBJ2-5|TRBD2|few
CSVPGLANGETQYF
TGCAGCGTACCGGGACTAGCGAATGGAGAGACCCAGTACTTC
>TRBV5-6|TRBJ1-4|NA|NA
CASSLAPGAATNEKLFF
TGTGCCAGCAGCTTGGCGCCAGGGGCCGCAACTAATGAAAAACTGTTTTTT
>TRBV2|TRBJ2-3|NA|few
CASSERAGKNTQYF
TGTGCCAGCAGTGAAAGGGCAGGGAAAAATACGCAGTATTTT
>TRBV19|TRBJ1-2|NA|NA
CASNLGQPHGYTF
TGTGCCAGTAACCTAGGACAGCCCCATGGCTACACCTTC
>TRBV9|TRBJ1-1|NA|NA
CASSVEVRGNTEAFF
TGTGCCAGCAGCGTAGAGGTCCGGGGTAACACTGAAGCTTTCTTT
>TRBV19|TRBJ1-2|NA|NA
CASINTGGGLDGYTF
TGTGCCAGTATCAACACCGGGGGGGGATTGGATGGCTACACCTTC
>TRBV5-1|TRBJ2-2|NA|NA
CASSLGGNLFGELFF
TGCGCCAGCAGCTTGGGAGGGAATCTCTTTGGGGAGCTGTTTTTT
>TRBV19|TRBJ1-2|TRBD1|NA
CASSITGVPNYGYTF
TGTGCCAGTAGTATCACAGGGGTTCCCAACTATGGCTACACCTTC
>TRBV9|TRBJ2-1|TRBD2|few
CASSVTLTSGGTYNEQFF
TGTGCCAGCAGCGTGACATTGACTAGCGGGGGAACCTACAATGAGCAGTTCTTC
>TRBV10-3|TRBJ1-1|NA|NA
CAIYNPGKNTEAFF
TGTGCCATCTACAACCCAGGGAAGAACACTGAAGCTTTCTTT
>TRBV25-1|TRBJ2-5|NA|NA
CASSGYPPEETQYF
TGTGCCAGCAGTGGCTACCCGCCCGAAGAGACCCAGTACTTC